This T cell receptor beta chain emerged from a study of PD-1 blockade in classical Hodgkin lymphoma. Study details: Patients were dosed intravenously with nivolumab at 3 mg/kg every 2 weeks.

Repertoires were generated with immunoSEQ multiplex PCR, while TCRdb's copy carries only in-frame clones and drops some. The table records fewer than 65,000 clones, around 91% of them present only once. Every patient experienced relapse after autologous stem cell transplantation, and brentuximab vedotin exposure varied. Notes on this clone: Its antigen remains unknown.

This CDR3 spans 14 amino acids. Looked up from germline, CDR1 is MGHRA and CDR2 is YSYEKL. The V and J ends lost 1 base and 5 bases respectively, with 11 bases between them. Overall study findings and caveats: Complete responders had baseline diversity similar to newly diagnosed patients. Initiation of nivolumab under 1 year after ASCT led to exclusion of patients.

Sequenced material: peripheral blood mononuclear cells (PBMCs), taken at baseline. This clonotype was sampled from a human donor with classical Hodgkin lymphoma. The V call is TRBV4-1, the J call TRBJ2-5; the D is unclear. The DNA of the CDR3 is TGCGCCAGCAGCCAAGGGTCAGGTGCGGAGACCCAGTACTTC. This sequence encodes CASSQGSGAETQYF.